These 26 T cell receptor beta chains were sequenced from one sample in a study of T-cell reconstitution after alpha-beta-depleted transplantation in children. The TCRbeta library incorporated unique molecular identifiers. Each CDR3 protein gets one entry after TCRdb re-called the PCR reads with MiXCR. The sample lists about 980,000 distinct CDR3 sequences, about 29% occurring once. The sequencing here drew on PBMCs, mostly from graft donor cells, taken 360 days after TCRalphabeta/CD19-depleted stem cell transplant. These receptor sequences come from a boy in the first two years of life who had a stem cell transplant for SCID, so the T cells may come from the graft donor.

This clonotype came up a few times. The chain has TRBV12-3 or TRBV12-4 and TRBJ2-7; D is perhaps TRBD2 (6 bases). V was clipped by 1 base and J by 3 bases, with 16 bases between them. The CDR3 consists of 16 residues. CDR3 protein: CASSLGKAGRHYEQYF. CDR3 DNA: TGTGCCAGCAGTTTAGGCAAGGCGGGGAGACACTACGAGCAGTACTTC.

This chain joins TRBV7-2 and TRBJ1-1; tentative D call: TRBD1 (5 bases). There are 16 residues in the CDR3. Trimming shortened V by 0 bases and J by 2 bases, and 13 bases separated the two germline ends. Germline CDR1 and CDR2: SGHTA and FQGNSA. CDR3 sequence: CASSLAWGGRNTEAFF. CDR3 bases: TGTGCCAGCAGCTTAGCGTGGGGCGGCCGAAACACTGAAGCTTTCTTT. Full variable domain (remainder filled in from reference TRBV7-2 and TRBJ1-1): GAGVSQSPSNKVTEKGKDVELRCDPISGHTALYWYRQSLGQGLEFLIYFQGNSAPDKSGLPSDRFSAERTGGSVSTLTIQRTQQEDSAVYLCASSLAWGGRNTEAFFGQGTRLTVV.

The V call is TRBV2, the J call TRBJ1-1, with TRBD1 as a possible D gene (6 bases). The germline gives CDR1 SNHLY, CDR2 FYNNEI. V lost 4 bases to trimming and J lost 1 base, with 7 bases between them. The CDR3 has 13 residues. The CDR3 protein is CASSVGQNTEAFF. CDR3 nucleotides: TGTGCCAGCAGTGTGGGACAGAACACTGAAGCTTTCTTT.

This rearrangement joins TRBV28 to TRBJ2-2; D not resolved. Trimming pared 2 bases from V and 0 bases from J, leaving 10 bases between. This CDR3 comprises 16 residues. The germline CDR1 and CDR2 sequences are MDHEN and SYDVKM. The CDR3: CASSLVRLPNTGELFF. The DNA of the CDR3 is TGTGCCAGCAGTTTAGTCCGATTACCGAACACCGGGGAGCTGTTTTTT.

The CDR3 DNA sequence: TGTGCCAGCGCAAGCGGGGGGACTTCCTACAATGAGCAGTTCTTC. It encodes CASASGGTSYNEQFF. The J gene is TRBJ2-1, the V gene TRBV18, with 9 bases lining up with TRBD2. The germline gives CDR1 KGHSH, CDR2 LQKENI. V gave up 8 bases and J gave up 1 base; unmatched junction bases: 6. This CDR3 contains 15 residues.

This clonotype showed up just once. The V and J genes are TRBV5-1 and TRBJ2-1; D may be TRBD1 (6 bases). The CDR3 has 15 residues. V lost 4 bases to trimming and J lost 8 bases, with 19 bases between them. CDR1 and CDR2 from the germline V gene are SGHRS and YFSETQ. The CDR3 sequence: CASSRTQGISDEQFF. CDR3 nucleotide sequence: TGCGCCAGCAGCCGCACTCAGGGGATTAGCGATGAGCAGTTCTTC.

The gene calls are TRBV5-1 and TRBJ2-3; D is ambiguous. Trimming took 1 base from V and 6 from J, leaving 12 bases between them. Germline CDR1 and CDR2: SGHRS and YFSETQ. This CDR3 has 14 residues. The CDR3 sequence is CASSLTDFRDTQYF. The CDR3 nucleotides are TGCGCCAGCAGCTTGACCGACTTCAGGGATACGCAGTATTTT.

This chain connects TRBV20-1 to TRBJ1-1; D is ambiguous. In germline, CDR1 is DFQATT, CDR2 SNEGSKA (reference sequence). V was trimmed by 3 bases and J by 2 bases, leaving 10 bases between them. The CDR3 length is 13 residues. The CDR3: CSASYRVNTEAFF. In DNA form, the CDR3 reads TGCAGTGCTAGTTATCGGGTAAACACTGAAGCTTTCTTT.

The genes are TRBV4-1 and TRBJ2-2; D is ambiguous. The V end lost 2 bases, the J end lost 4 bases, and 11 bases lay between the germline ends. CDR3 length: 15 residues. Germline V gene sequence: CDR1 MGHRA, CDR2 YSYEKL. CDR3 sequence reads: CASSQTEISTGELFF. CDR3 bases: TGCGCCAGCAGCCAAACCGAGATTTCCACCGGGGAGCTGTTTTTT.

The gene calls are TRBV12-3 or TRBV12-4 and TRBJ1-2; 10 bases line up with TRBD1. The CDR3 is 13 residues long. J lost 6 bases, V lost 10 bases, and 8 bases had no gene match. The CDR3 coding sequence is TGTGCCACGCGCTGGACAGGGGGGAATGGCTACACCTTC. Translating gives CATRWTGGNGYTF.

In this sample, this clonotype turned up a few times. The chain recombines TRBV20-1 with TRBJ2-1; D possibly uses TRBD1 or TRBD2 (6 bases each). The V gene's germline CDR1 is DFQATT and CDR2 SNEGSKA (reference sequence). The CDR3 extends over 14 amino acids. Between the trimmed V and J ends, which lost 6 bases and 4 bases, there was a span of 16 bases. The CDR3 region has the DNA TGCAGTGCCATGGGGGGCAGCGGGTACAATGAGCAGTTCTTC. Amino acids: CSAMGGSGYNEQFF.

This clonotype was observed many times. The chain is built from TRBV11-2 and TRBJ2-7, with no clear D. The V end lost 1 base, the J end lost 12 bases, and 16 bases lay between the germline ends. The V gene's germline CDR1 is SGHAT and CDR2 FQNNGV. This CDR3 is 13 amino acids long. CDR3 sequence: CASSLVTGQSMYF. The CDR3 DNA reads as TGTGCCAGCAGCTTAGTTACGGGCCAGAGTATGTACTTC.

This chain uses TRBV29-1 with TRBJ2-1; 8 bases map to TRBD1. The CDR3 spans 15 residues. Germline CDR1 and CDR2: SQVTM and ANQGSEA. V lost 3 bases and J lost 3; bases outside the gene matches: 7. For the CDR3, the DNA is TGCAGCGTTGACGGACAGGGACTCGGCTACAATGAGCAGTTCTTC. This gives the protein CSVDGQGLGYNEQFF.

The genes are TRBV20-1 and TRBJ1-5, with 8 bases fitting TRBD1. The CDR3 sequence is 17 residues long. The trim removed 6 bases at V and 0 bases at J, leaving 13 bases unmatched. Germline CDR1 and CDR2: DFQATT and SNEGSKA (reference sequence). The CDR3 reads CSAREGRGRFSNQPQHF. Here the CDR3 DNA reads TGCAGTGCAAGGGAGGGCAGGGGGCGATTTAGCAATCAGCCCCAGCATTTT.

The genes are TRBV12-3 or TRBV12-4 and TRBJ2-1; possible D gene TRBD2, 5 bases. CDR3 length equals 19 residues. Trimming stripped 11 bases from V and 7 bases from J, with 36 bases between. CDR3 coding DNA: TGTGCCTTCTGTTTTCTCAGCGGTTGGAGCTTCATCCGAGGGAATGAGCAGTTCTTC. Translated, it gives CAFCFLSGWSFIRGNEQFF.

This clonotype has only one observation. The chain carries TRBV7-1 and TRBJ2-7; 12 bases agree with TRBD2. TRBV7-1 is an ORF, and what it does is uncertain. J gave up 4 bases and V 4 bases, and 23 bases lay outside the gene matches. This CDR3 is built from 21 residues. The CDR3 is CASSYDLLLAGGLSLGYEQYF. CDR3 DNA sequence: TGTGCCAGCAGCTATGACTTACTACTAGCGGGGGGCCTCTCTCTGGGGTACGAGCAGTACTTC.

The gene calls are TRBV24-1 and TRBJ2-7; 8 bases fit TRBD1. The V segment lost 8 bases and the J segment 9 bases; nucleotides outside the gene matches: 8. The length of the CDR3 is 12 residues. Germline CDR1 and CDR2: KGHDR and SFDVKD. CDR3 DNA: TGTGCCACCACCTCGGGGACAGGTCTGCAGTACTTC. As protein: CATTSGTGLQYF.

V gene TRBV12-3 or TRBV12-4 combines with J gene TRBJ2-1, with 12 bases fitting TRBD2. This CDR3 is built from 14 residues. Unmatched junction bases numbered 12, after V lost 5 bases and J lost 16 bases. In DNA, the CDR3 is TGTGCCAGCAGTGGGCTAGCGGGGGGGCCGTGGGGATTCTTC. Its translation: CASSGLAGGPWGFF.

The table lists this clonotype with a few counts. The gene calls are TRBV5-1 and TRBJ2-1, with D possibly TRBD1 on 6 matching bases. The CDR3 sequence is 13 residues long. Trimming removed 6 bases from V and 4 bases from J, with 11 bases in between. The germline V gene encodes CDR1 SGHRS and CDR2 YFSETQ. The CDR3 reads CASTGRGYNEQFF. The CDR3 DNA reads TGCGCCAGCACCGGAAGGGGGTACAATGAGCAGTTCTTC.

DNA of the CDR3: TGTGCCAGCTCACAAGGGGCCGACTCCTACGAGCAGTACTTC. Protein: CASSQGADSYEQYF. The rearrangement uses TRBV18 and TRBJ2-7; D possibly corresponds to TRBD1 (5 bases). The germline V and J ends were trimmed by 4 bases and 0 bases, with 10 bases remaining between them. Germline assignment: CDR1 KGHSH and CDR2 LQKENI. The CDR3 is 14 amino acids.

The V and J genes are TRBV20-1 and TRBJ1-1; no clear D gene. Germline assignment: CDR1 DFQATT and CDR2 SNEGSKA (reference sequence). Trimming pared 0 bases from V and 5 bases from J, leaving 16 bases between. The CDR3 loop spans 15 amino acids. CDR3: CSARDGKATLTEAFF. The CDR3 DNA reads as TGCAGTGCTAGAGATGGTAAGGCCACTTTAACTGAAGCTTTCTTT.

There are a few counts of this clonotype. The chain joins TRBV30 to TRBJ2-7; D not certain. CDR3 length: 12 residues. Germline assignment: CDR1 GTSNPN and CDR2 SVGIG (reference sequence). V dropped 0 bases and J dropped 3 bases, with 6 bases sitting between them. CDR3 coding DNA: TGTGCCTGGAGTGTTAACAGCTACGAGCAGTACTTC. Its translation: CAWSVNSYEQYF.

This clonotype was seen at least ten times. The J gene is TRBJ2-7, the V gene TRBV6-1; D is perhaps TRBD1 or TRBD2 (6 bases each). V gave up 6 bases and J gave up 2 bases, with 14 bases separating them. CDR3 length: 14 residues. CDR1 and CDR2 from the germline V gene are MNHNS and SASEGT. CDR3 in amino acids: CASRQGGQTYEQYF. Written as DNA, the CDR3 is TGTGCCAGCAGGCAGGGAGGACAGACCTACGAGCAGTACTTC.

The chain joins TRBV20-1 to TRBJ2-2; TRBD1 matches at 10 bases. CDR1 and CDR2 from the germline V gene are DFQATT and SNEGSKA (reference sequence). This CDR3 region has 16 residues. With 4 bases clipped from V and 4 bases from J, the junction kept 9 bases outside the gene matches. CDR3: CSAIKEGQGSTGELFF. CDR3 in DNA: TGCAGTGCTATCAAAGAGGGACAGGGGAGCACCGGGGAGCTGTTTTTT.

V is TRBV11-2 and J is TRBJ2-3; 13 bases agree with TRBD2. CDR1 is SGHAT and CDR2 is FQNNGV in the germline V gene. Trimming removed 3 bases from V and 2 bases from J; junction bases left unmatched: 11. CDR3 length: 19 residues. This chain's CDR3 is CASSFKLAGGPVFTDTQYF. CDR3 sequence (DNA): TGTGCCAGCAGCTTCAAACTAGCGGGGGGGCCGGTCTTCACAGATACGCAGTATTTT.

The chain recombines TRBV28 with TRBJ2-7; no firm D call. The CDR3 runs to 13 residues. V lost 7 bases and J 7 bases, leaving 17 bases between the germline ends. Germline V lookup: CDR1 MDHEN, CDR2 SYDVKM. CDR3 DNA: TGTGCCAGCACCGGCAGGTCGAATGGAGAGCAGTACTTC. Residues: CASTGRSNGEQYF. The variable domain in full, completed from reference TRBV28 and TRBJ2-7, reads DVKVTQSSRYLVKRTGEKVFLECVQDMDHENMFWYRQDPGLGLRLIYFSYDVKMKEKGDIPEGYSVSREKKERFSLILESASTNQTSMYLCASTGRSNGEQYFGPGTRLTVT.